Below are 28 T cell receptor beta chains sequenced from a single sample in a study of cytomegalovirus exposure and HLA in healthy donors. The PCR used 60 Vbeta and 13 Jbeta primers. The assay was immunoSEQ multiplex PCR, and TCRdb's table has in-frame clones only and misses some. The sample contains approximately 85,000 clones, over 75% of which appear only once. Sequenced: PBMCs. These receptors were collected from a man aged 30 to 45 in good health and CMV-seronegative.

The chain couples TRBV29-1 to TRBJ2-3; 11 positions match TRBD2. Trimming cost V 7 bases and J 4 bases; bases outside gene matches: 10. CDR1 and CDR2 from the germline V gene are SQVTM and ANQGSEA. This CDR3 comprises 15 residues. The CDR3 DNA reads TGCAGCGCAGTAGCGGGAGGGTCCCGTCCAGATACGCAGTATTTT. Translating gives CSAVAGGSRPDTQYF.

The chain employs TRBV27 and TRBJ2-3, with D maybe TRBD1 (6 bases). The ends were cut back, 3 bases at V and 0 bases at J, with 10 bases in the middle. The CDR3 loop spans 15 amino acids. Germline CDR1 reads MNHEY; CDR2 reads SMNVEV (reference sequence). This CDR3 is CASSFSRGSTDTQYF. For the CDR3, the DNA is TGTGCCAGCAGTTTCTCCAGGGGAAGCACAGATACGCAGTATTTT.

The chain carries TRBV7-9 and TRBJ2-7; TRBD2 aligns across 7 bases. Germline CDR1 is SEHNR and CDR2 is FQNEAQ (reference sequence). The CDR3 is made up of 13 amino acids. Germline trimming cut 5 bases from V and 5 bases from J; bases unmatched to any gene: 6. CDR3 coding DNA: TGTGCCAGCAGCAACTTGGGGAGGGACGAGCAGTACTTC. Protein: CASSNLGRDEQYF.

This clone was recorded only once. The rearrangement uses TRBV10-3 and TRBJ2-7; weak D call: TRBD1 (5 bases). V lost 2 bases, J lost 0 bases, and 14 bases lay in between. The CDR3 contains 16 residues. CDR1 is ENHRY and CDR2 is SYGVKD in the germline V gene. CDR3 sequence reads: CAISELTVPTSYEQYF. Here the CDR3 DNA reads TGTGCCATCAGTGAGCTGACAGTGCCGACCTCCTACGAGCAGTACTTC.

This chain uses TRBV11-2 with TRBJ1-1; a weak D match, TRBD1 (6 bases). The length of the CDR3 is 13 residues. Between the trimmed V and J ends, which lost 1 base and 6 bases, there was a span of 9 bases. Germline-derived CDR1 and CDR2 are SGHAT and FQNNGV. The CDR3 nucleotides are TGTGCCAGCAGCTTAGGCAGGGGCCCTGAAGCTTTCTTT. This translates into CASSLGRGPEAFF.

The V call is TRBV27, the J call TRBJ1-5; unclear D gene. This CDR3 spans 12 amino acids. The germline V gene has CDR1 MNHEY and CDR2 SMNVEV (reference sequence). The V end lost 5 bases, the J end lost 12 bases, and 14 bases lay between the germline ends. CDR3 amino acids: CASSPLGGHQHF. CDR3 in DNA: TGTGCCAGCAGTCCCCTCGGAGGGCACCAGCATTTT.

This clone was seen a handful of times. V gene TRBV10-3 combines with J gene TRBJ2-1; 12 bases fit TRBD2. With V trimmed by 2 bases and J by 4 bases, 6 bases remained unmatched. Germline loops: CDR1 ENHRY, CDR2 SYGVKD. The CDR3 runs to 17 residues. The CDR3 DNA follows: TGTGCCATCAGTGAGCCCGGGACTAGCGGGCCGTACAATGAGCAGTTCTTC. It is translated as CAISEPGTSGPYNEQFF.

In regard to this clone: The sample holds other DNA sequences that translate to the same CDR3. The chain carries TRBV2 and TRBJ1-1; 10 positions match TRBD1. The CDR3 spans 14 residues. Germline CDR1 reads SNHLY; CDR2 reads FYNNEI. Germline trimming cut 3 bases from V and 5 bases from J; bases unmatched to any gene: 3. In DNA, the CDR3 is TGTGCCAGCAGTGAGCCGGACAGGGGGACTGAAGCTTTCTTT. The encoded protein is CASSEPDRGTEAFF.

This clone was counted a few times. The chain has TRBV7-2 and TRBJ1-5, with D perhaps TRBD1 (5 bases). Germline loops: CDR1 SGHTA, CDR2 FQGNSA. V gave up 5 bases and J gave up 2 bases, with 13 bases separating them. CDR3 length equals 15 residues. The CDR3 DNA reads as TGTGCCAGCAGCAGCCAGGGTGGCGGCAATCAGCCCCAGCATTTT. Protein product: CASSSQGGGNQPQHF. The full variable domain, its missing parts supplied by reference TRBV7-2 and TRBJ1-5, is GAGVSQSPSNKVTEKGKDVELRCDPISGHTALYWYRQSLGQGLEFLIYFQGNSAPDKSGLPSDRFSAERTGGSVSTLTIQRTQQEDSAVYLCASSSQGGGNQPQHFGDGTRLSIL.

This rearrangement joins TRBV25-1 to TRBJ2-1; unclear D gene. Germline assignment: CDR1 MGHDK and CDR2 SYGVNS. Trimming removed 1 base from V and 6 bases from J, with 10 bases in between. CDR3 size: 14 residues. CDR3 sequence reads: CASSESVFLNEQFF. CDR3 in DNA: TGTGCCAGCAGTGAATCGGTCTTCCTCAATGAGCAGTTCTTC.

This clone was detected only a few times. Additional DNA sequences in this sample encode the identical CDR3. DNA for the CDR3: TGCGCCAGCAGCTTGGCATCTGGGGCCAACGTCCTGACTTTC. It codes for CASSLASGANVLTF. The J gene is TRBJ2-6, the V gene TRBV5-1, with no clear D. Germline V lookup: CDR1 SGHRS, CDR2 YFSETQ. The ends were cut back, 0 bases at V and 1 base at J, with 2 bases in the middle. There are 14 residues in the CDR3.

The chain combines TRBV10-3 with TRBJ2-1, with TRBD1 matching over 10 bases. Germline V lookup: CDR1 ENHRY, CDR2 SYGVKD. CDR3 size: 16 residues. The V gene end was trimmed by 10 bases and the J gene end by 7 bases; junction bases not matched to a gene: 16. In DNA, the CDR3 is TGTGCCACCTGGGGGGACCGACAGGGGGCTCGGAATGAGCAGTTCTTC. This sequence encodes CATWGDRQGARNEQFF.

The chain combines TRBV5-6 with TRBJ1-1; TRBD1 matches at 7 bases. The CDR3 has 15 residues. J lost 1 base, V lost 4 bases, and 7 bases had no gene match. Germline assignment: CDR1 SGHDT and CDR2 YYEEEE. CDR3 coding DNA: TGTGCCAGCAGCGTACCCGACAGGGAGAACACTGAAGCTTTCTTT. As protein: CASSVPDRENTEAFF.

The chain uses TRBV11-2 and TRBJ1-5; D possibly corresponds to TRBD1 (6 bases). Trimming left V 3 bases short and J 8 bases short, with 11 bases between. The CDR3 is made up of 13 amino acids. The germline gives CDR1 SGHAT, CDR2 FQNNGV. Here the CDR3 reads CASSFARGEPQHF. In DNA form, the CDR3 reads TGTGCCAGCAGCTTCGCCAGGGGTGAGCCCCAGCATTTT.

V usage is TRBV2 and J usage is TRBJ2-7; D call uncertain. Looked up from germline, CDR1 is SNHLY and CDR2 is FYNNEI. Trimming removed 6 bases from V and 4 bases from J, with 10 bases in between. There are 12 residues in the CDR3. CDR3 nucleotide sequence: TGTGCCAGCAGCCTCGTAGTATACGAGCAGTACTTC. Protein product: CASSLVVYEQYF.

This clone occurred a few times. The CDR3 is CASSSAGNWGNTIYF. As DNA, the CDR3 is TGTGCCAGCAGTTCTGCGGGGAATTGGGGAAACACCATATATTTT. The rearrangement joins TRBV7-9 to TRBJ1-3; D ambiguous. V lost 6 bases, J lost 4 bases, and 16 bases lay in between. Germline assignment: CDR1 SEHNR and CDR2 FQNEAQ (reference sequence). The CDR3 totals 15 residues.

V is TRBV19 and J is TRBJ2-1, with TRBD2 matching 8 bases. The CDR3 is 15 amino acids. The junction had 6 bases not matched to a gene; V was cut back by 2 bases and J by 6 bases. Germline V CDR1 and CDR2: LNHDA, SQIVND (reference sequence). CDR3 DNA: TGTGCCAGTAGTATACGGGCGGGAGGAGGCAATGAGCAGTTCTTC. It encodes CASSIRAGGGNEQFF.

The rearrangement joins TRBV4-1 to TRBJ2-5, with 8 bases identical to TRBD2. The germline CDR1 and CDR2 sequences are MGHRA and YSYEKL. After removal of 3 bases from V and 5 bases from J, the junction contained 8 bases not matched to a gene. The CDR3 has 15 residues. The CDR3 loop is CASSHPGTSEETQYF. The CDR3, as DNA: TGCGCCAGCAGCCACCCCGGGACTAGTGAGGAGACCCAGTACTTC.

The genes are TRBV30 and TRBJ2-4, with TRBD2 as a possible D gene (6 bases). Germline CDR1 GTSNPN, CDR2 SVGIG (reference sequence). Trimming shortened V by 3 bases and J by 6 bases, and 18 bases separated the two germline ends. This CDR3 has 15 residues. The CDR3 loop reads CAWRDQWLGGNIQYF. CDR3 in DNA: TGTGCCTGGAGGGATCAATGGTTGGGGGGAAACATTCAGTACTTC.

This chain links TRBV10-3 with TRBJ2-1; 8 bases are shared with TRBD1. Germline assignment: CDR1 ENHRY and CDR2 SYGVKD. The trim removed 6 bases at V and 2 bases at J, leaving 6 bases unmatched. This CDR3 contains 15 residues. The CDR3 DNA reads TGTGCCATCAGACAGACAGGGGCAACCTACAATGAGCAGTTCTTC. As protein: CAIRQTGATYNEQFF.

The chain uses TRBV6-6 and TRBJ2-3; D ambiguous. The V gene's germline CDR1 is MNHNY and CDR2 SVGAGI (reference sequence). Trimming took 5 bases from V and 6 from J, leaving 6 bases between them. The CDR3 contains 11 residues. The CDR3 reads CASSRVDTQYF. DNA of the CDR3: TGTGCCAGCAGTCGAGTGGATACGCAGTATTTT.

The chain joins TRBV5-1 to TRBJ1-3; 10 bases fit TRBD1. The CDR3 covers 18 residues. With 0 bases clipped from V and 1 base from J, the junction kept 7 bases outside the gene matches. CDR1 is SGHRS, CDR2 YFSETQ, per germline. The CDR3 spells CASSLAGQGLRSGNTIYF. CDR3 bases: TGCGCCAGCAGCTTGGCGGGACAGGGGTTGCGATCTGGAAACACCATATATTTT.

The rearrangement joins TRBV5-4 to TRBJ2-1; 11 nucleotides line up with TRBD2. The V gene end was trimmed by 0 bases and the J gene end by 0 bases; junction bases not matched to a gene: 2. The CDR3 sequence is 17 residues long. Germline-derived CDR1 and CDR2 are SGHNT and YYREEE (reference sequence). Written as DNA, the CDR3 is TGTGCCAGCAGCTTGGGTCTAGCGGGGGGCTCCTACAATGAGCAGTTCTTC. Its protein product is CASSLGLAGGSYNEQFF. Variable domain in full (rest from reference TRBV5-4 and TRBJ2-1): ETGVTQSPTHLIKTRGQQVTLRCSSQSGHNTVSWYQQALGQGPQFIFQYYREEENGRGNFPPRFSGLQFPNYSSELNVNALELDDSALYLCASSLGLAGGSYNEQFFGPGTRLTVL.

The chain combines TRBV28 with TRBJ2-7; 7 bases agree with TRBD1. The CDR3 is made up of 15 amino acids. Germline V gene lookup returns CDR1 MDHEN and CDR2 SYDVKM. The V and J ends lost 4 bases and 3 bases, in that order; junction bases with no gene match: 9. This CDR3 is CASSSPWTGGYEQYF. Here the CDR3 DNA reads TGTGCCAGCAGTTCCCCGTGGACAGGAGGCTACGAGCAGTACTTC.

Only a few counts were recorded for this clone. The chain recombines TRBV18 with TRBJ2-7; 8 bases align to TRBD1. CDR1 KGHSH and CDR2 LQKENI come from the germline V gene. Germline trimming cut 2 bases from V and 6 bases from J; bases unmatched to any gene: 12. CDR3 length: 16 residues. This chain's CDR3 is CASSPVRTGGKGEQYF. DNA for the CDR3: TGTGCCAGCTCACCAGTGCGAACAGGGGGAAAGGGCGAGCAGTACTTC. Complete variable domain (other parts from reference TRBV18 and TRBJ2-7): NAGVMQNPRHLVRRRGQEARLRCSPMKGHSHVYWYRQLPEEGLKFMVYLQKENIIDESGMPKERFSAEFPKEGPSILRIQQVVRGDSAAYFCASSPVRTGGKGEQYFGPGTRLTVT.

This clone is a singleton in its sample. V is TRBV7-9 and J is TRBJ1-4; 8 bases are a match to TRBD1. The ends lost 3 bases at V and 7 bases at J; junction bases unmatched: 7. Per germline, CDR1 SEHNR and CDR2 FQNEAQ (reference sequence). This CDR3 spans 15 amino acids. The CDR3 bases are TGTGCCAGCAGCTTTAGCCAGGGGGCAGGTGAAAAACTGTTTTTT. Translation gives CASSFSQGAGEKLFF.

CDR3 protein: CASSQTSGGTQETQYF. Written as DNA, the CDR3 is TGTGCCAGCTCACAGACTAGCGGGGGGACTCAAGAGACCCAGTACTTC. The rearrangement joins TRBV18 to TRBJ2-5; 13 positions agree with TRBD2. V lost 4 bases to trimming and J lost 2 bases; unmatched junction nucleotides: 4. CDR3 length: 16 residues. CDR1 is KGHSH and CDR2 is LQKENI in the germline V gene. Full variable domain (remainder filled in from reference TRBV18 and TRBJ2-5): NAGVMQNPRHLVRRRGQEARLRCSPMKGHSHVYWYRQLPEEGLKFMVYLQKENIIDESGMPKERFSAEFPKEGPSILRIQQVVRGDSAAYFCASSQTSGGTQETQYFGPGTRLLVL.

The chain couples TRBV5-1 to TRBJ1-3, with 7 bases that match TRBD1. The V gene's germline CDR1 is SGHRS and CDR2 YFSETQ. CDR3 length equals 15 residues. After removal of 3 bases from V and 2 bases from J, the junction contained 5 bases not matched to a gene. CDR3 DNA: TGCGCCAGCAGCTCCCTGACAGGGACTGGAAACACCATATATTTT. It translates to CASSSLTGTGNTIYF.